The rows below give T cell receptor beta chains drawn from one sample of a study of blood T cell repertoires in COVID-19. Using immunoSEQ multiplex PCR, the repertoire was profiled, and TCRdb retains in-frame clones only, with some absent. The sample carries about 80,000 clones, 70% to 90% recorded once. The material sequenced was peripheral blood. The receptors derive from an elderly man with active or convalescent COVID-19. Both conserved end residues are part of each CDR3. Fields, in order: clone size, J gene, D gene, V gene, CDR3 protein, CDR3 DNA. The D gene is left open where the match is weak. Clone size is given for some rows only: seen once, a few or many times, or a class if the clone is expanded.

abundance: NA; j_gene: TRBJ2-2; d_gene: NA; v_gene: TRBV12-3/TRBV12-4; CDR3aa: CASSFRDTGELFF; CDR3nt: TGTGCCAGCAGTTTTCGGGACACCGGGGAGCTGTTTTTT
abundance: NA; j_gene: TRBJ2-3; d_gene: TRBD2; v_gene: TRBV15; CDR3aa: CATSRSSGGVSDTQYF; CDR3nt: TGTGCCACCAGCAGATCGTCGGGAGGGGTATCAGATACGCAGTATTTT
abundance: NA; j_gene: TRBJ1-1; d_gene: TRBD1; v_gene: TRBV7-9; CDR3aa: CASSPGQLLWAFF; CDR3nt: TGTGCCAGCAGCCCGGGACAGCTCTTGTGGGCTTTCTTT
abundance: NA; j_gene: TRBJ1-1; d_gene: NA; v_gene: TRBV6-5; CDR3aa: CASKHGDRNTEAFF; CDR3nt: TGTGCCAGCAAACATGGAGACAGGAACACTGAAGCTTTCTTT
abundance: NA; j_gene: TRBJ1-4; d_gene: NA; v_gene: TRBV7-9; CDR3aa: CASSGEKLFF; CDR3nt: TGTGCCAGCAGCGGCGAAAAACTGTTTTTT
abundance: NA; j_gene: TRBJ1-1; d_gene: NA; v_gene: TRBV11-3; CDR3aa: CASSRGQTRGAEAFF; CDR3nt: TGTGCCAGCAGTCGAGGACAGACGAGGGGCGCTGAAGCTTTCTTT
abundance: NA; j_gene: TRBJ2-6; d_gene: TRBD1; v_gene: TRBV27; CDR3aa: CASRLKGGAGANVLTF; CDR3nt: TGTGCCAGCAGACTAAAAGGGGGCGCTGGGGCCAACGTCCTGACTTTC
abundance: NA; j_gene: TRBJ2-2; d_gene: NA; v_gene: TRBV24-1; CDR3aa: CATSDSPGRANTGELFF; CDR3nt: TGTGCCACCAGTGATTCCCCTGGCAGGGCGAACACCGGGGAGCTGTTTTTT
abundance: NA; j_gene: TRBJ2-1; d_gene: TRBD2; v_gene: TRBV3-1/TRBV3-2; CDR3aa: CASSQDLAGYNEQFF; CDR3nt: TGTGCCAGCAGCCAAGATCTAGCGGGGTACAATGAGCAGTTCTTC
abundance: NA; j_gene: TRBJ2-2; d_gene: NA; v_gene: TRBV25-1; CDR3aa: CASSQQGNTGELFF; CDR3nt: TGTGCCAGCAGTCAACAGGGGAACACCGGGGAGCTGTTTTTT
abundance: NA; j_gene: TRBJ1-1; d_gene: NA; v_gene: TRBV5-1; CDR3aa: CASSPQGMNTEAFF; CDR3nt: TGCGCCAGCAGCCCCCAGGGAATGAACACTGAAGCTTTCTTT
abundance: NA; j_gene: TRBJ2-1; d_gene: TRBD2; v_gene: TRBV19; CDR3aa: CASSRTSGGTYNEQFF; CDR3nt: TGTGCCAGTAGCAGGACTAGCGGGGGAACCTACAATGAGCAGTTCTTC
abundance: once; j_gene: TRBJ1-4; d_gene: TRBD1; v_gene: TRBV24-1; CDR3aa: CATSAPDRGRGEKLFF; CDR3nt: TGTGCCACCAGTGCCCCGGACAGGGGGCGGGGTGAAAAACTGTTTTTT
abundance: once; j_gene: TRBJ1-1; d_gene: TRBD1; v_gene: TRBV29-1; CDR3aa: CSVYTGTANTEAFF; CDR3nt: TGCAGCGTTTACACCGGGACAGCGAACACTGAAGCTTTCTTT